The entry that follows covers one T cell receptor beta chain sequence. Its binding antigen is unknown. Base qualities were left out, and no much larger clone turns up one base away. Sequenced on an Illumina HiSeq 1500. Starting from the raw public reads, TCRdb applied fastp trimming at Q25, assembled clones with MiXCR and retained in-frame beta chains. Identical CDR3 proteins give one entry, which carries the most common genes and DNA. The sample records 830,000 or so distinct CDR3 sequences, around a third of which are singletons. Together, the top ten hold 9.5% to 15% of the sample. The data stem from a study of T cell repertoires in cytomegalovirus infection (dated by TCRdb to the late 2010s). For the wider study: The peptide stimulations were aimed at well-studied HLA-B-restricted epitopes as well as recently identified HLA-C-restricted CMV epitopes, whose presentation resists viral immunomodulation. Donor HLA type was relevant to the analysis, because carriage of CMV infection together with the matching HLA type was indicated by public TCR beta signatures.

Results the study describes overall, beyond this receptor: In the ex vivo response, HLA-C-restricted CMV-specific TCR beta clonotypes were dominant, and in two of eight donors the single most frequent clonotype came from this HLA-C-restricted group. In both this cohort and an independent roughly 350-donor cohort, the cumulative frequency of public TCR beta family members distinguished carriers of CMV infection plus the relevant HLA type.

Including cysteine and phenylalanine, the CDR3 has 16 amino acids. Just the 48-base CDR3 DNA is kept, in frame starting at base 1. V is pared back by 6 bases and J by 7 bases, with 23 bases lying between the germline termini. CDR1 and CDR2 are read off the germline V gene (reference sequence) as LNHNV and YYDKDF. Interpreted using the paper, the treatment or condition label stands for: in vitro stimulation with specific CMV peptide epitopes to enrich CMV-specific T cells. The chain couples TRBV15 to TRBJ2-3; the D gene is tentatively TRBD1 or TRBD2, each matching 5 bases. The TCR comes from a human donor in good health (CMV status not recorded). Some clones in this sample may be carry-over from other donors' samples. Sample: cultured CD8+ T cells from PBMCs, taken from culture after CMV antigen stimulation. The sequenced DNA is TGTGCCACCAGTGGTTCGGGGACCGAGCGATTACATACGCAGTATTTT. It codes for CATSGSGTERLHTQYF.